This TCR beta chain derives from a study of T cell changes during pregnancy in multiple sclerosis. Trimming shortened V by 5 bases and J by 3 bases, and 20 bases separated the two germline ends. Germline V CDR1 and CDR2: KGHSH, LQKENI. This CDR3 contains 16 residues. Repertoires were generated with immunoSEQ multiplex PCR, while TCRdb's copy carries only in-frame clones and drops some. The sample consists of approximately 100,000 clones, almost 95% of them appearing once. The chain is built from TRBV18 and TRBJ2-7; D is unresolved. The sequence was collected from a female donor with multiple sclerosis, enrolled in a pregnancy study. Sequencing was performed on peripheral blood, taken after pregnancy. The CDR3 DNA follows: TGTGCCAGCTCAGAAGAAACCCCGCGGCGGCTCTACGAGCAGTACTTC. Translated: CASSEETPRRLYEQYF.